This TCR beta chain stems from a study of blood T cell repertoires in COVID-19. Here immunoSEQ multiplex PCR was the method, and the copy in TCRdb shows in-frame clones only, minus some. Seen here are about 130,000 clones, approximately 80% observed once, and the top ten hold roughly an eighth. Germline V CDR1 and CDR2: SGHDT, YYEEEE. Trimming left V 4 bases short and J 0 bases short, with 11 bases between. CDR3 size: 16 residues. The chain has TRBV5-6 and TRBJ1-6, with D unresolved. The specimen sequenced was peripheral blood. The origin of this receptor is a woman aged 60-75 years with acute or convalescent COVID-19. DNA of the CDR3: TGTGCCAGCAGCCGCGACGGGAGCTCCTATAATTCACCCCTCCACTTT. It encodes CASSRDGSSYNSPLHF.